The 22 T cell receptor beta chains in this list originate from one sample, sequenced in a study of OX40 agonist ivuxolimab in advanced cancers. Libraries were prepared by immunoSEQ multiplex PCR; TCRdb keeps only in-frame clonotypes and omits some of them. The table includes about 61,000 clones, more than 80% detected once. Sequenced here: CD4+ or CD8+ T cells sorted from blood, sampled in a trial of the OX40 agonist ivuxolimab. Every receptor here comes from an adult with an advanced solid tumor such as melanoma, head and neck, liver or kidney cancer.

V and J are TRBV2 and TRBJ1-5; D might be TRBD1 (5 bases). Trimming took 6 bases from V and 6 from J, leaving 12 bases between them. Per the germline V gene, CDR1 is SNHLY and CDR2 is FYNNEI. The CDR3 length is 13 residues. For the CDR3, the DNA is TGTGCCAGCAGCCCCACGGGGCCTCAGCCCCAGCATTTT. Its translation is CASSPTGPQPQHF.

About this clone itself: The junction differs from germline at one of its ends, possibly a read error. The V gene is TRBV27, the J gene TRBJ1-4; D is ambiguous. CDR3 length equals 15 residues. From germline, CDR1 is MNHEY and CDR2 SMNVEV (reference sequence). The DNA of the CDR3 is TGTGTCAGCGGTCGGTCCGGAGCAACTAATGAAAAACTGTTTTTT. The encoded protein is CVSGRSGATNEKLFF.

The chain uses TRBV7-3 and TRBJ2-4; possible D gene TRBD1, 5 bases. The CDR3 sequence is 19 residues long. Trimming pared 2 bases from V and 0 bases from J, leaving 20 bases between. CDR1 and CDR2 (germline): SGHTA, FQGTGA. The CDR3 DNA reads TGTGCCAGCAGCTTACGCCTAAGGGGTATAGGCCTAGCCAAAAACATTCAGTACTTC. This gives the protein CASSLRLRGIGLAKNIQYF.

The rearrangement links TRBV29-1 to TRBJ1-6; D is unclear. This CDR3 has 14 amino acids. Germline-derived CDR1 and CDR2 are SQVTM and ANQGSEA. In DNA form, the CDR3 reads TGCACCCCGAGGGAGCCCCCGGGTAATTCACCCCTCCACTTT. Translation: CTPREPPGNSPLHF.

This clone was detected only once. The chain carries TRBV6-4 and TRBJ2-7, with D perhaps being TRBD1 or TRBD2 (5 bases each). V was shortened by 0 bases and J by 2 bases, with 11 bases between the two germline ends. Germline CDR1 reads MRHNA; CDR2 reads SNTAGT. The CDR3 consists of 15 residues. CDR3 DNA sequence: TGTGCCAGCAGTGACTCTAGCCGGGGCGCCTACGAGCAGTACTTC. Translation gives CASSDSSRGAYEQYF.

The chain combines TRBV6-5 with TRBJ2-7; 7 nucleotides line up with TRBD2. Trimming cost V 0 bases and J 3 bases; bases outside gene matches: 8. This CDR3 is 16 amino acids long. Germline CDR1 reads MNHEY; CDR2 reads SVGAGI. This CDR3 reads CASSYSGGTANYEQYF. The CDR3 DNA follows: TGTGCCAGCAGTTACTCGGGGGGGACTGCAAACTACGAGCAGTACTTC.

The V call is TRBV5-4, the J call TRBJ2-5; no reliable D call. V was clipped by 4 bases and J by 2 bases, with 6 bases between them. Looked up from germline, CDR1 is SGHNT and CDR2 is YYREEE (reference sequence). The CDR3 runs 12 residues. DNA of the CDR3: TGTGCCAGCAGCCAAGGGCAAGAGACCCAGTACTTC. Protein product: CASSQGQETQYF.

This clone was counted a single time. V is TRBV28 and J is TRBJ2-4; D gene ambiguous. V was clipped by 7 bases and J by 4 bases, with 14 bases between them. The CDR3 is 14 residues long. Germline CDR1 is MDHEN and CDR2 is SYDVKM. The CDR3 DNA is TGTGCCAGCACCGGCGGAACCCATAAAAACATTCAGTACTTC. It is translated as CASTGGTHKNIQYF.

The chain is built from TRBV15 and TRBJ1-4; TRBD1 might be the D (5 bases). Germline CDR1 LNHNV, CDR2 YYDKDF (reference sequence). V lost 5 bases, J lost 0 bases, and 19 bases lay in between. This CDR3 has 18 amino acids. The CDR3 coding sequence is TGTGCCACCAGCGAAGAGCGGGGGTTCACTGCAACTAATGAAAAACTGTTTTTT. This translates into CATSEERGFTATNEKLFF.

V is TRBV19 and J is TRBJ1-1, with D possibly being TRBD1 (5 bases). Trimming shortened V by 6 bases and J by 4 bases, and 18 bases separated the two germline ends. Germline V gene sequence: CDR1 LNHDA, CDR2 SQIVND (reference sequence). The CDR3 is made up of 15 amino acids. The CDR3 region is CASSGQGGRGTEAFF. In DNA form, the CDR3 reads TGTGCCAGTAGCGGCCAGGGAGGGCGCGGCACTGAAGCTTTCTTT.

The chain joins TRBV30 to TRBJ2-5; D ambiguous. This CDR3 has 15 residues. Trimming pared 0 bases from V and 0 bases from J, leaving 11 bases between. CDR1 is GTSNPN and CDR2 is SVGIG in the germline V gene (reference sequence). Here the CDR3 reads CAWSVLASHQETQYF. CDR3 coding DNA: TGTGCCTGGAGTGTACTCGCCAGCCACCAAGAGACCCAGTACTTC.

V is TRBV10-3 and J is TRBJ2-5; TRBD1 matches at 8 bases. Trimming at V came to 7 bases and at J to 5 bases, leaving 12 bases not matched to a gene. The CDR3 is made up of 15 amino acids. Germline CDR1 ENHRY, CDR2 SYGVKD. The CDR3 nucleotides read TGTGCCATCAAGAGACAGGGGAGCGCGGGGGAGACCCAGTACTTC. The encoded protein is CAIKRQGSAGETQYF.

This chain uses TRBV28 with TRBJ2-5; TRBD1 is a possible D gene (5 bases). Trimming took 4 bases from V and 0 from J, leaving 15 bases between them. The V gene's germline CDR1 is MDHEN and CDR2 SYDVKM. CDR3 length equals 16 residues. The CDR3 coding sequence is TGTGCCAGCAGTTCCATTTCTTCAGGGTACCAAGAGACCCAGTACTTC. This gives the protein CASSSISSGYQETQYF.

V usage is TRBV29-1 and J usage is TRBJ1-5; D is undetermined. Trimming took off 4 bases at V and 3 bases at J, with 13 bases between the two ends. CDR1 is SQVTM, CDR2 ANQGSEA, per germline. The CDR3 loop spans 14 amino acids. The CDR3 reads CSVGEFDINQPQHF. CDR3 nucleotide sequence: TGCAGCGTTGGGGAATTTGATATCAATCAGCCCCAGCATTTT.

This clone has just a few counts. The chain is built from TRBV5-1 and TRBJ2-4, with D maybe TRBD2 (6 bases). The CDR3 spans 14 residues. The V gene's germline CDR1 is SGHRS and CDR2 YFSETQ. V was cut by 4 bases and J by 9 bases, with 17 bases left in between. The CDR3 sequence is CASSTSGGATIQYF. CDR3 DNA sequence: TGCGCCAGCAGCACTTCCGGAGGGGCTACCATTCAGTACTTC.

The chain employs TRBV28 and TRBJ1-2; the match to TRBD1 covers 9 bases. Losses at the gene ends were 6 bases for V and 4 bases for J; bases not matched to a gene: 9. This CDR3 has 15 residues. Germline V gene data show CDR1 as MDHEN and CDR2 as SYDVKM. The CDR3, as DNA: TGTGCCAGCAGGAGGACAGGGGAAAAAGGCTATGGCTACACCTTC. This codes for CASRRTGEKGYGYTF.

CDR3 in amino acids: CASSYSDRGPYGYTF. The CDR3, as DNA: TGTGCCAGCAGTTACTCGGACCGAGGACCCTATGGCTACACCTTC. The gene calls are TRBV6-5 and TRBJ1-2; no definite D call. V was pared by 0 bases and J by 4 bases, with 12 bases between. The CDR3 totals 15 residues. The germline V gene has CDR1 MNHEY and CDR2 SVGAGI.

This chain uses TRBV2 with TRBJ2-2, with 10 bases matching TRBD1. The V segment lost 5 bases and the J segment 0 bases; nucleotides outside the gene matches: 3. The CDR3 length is 16 residues. Germline CDR1 reads SNHLY; CDR2 reads FYNNEI. CDR3 sequence: CASSLGTGANTGELFF. The CDR3 DNA sequence: TGTGCCAGCAGTCTAGGGACAGGGGCGAACACCGGGGAGCTGTTTTTT.

The chain recombines TRBV30 with TRBJ1-1; 10 bases map to TRBD1. With V trimmed by 5 bases and J by 6 bases, 9 bases remained unmatched. This CDR3 is 14 amino acids long. Germline assignment: CDR1 GTSNPN and CDR2 SVGIG (reference sequence). The CDR3 sequence: CAWATGTGAAEAFF. The CDR3 coding sequence is TGTGCCTGGGCGACCGGGACAGGGGCAGCTGAAGCTTTCTTT.

The rearrangement uses TRBV18 and TRBJ1-4, with D possibly being TRBD1 (6 bases). Trimming cost V 6 bases and J 7 bases, with 15 bases left between them. From germline, CDR1 is KGHSH and CDR2 LQKENI. The CDR3 spans 14 residues. CDR3 protein: CASSFAGDGEKLFF. CDR3 bases: TGTGCCAGCTCCTTTGCAGGGGACGGTGAAAAACTGTTTTTT.

The count of this clone is one. This chain connects TRBV25-1 to TRBJ2-5; possible D gene TRBD1, 5 bases. This CDR3 spans 16 amino acids. Germline V gene sequence: CDR1 MGHDK, CDR2 SYGVNS. Trimming stripped 2 bases from V and 2 bases from J, with 15 bases between. CDR3: CASSEPPQGAQETQYF. The CDR3 nucleotides read TGTGCCAGCAGTGAACCTCCACAAGGGGCACAAGAGACCCAGTACTTC.

V usage is TRBV7-2 and J usage is TRBJ2-4; D possibly corresponds to TRBD2 (6 bases). CDR1 is SGHTA, CDR2 FQGNSA, per germline. This CDR3 spans 14 amino acids. V was shortened by 1 base and J by 5 bases, with 9 bases between the two germline ends. Written as DNA, the CDR3 is TGTGCCAGCAGCTTAGGTCCGGGAGAAAACATTCAGTACTTC. Translated, it gives CASSLGPGENIQYF.